Each of the 26 T cell receptor beta chains below was sequenced from the same sample in a study of blood T cells in healthy people across ages. A second roughly 6 to 11 cycle PCR used barcoded and J-beta primers. TCRdb analysed the 5' RACE reads with MiXCR anew, one entry per CDR3 protein. Of over 1,500,000 distinct CDR3 sequences listed, roughly two fifths are singletons. Specimen: blood. These receptors were taken from a human donor in good health.

This clonotype was recorded at least ten times. This chain connects TRBV29-1 to TRBJ2-3; TRBD1 aligns across 8 bases. The V and J ends lost 8 bases and 4 bases, in that order; junction bases with no gene match: 8. The CDR3 extends over 13 amino acids. From germline, CDR1 is SQVTM and CDR2 ANQGSEA. The DNA of the CDR3 is TGCAGCTCAGACAGGGGTGTTCCAGATACGCAGTATTTT. It encodes CSSDRGVPDTQYF.

The chain has TRBV7-2 and TRBJ1-2; 9 nucleotides match TRBD1. Trimming removed 6 bases from V and 5 bases from J; junction bases left unmatched: 10. Germline V gene data show CDR1 as SGHTA and CDR2 as FQGNSA. The CDR3 contains 15 residues. The CDR3 DNA is TGTGCCAGCAGTCGCCGGGACAGGGAGTCATATGGCTACACCTTC. Its protein product is CASSRRDRESYGYTF.

The V gene is TRBV6-5, the J gene TRBJ1-2, with D maybe TRBD1 (6 bases). The germline V gene encodes CDR1 MNHEY and CDR2 SVGAGI. This CDR3 comprises 15 residues. V dropped 0 bases and J dropped 2 bases, with 10 bases sitting between them. This chain's CDR3 is CASSYSRGLNYGYTF. Here the CDR3 DNA reads TGTGCCAGCAGTTACTCCAGGGGTTTGAACTATGGCTACACCTTC.

This chain links TRBV2 with TRBJ2-7; TRBD1 is a possible D gene (6 bases). Germline V lookup: CDR1 SNHLY, CDR2 FYNNEI. V gave up 6 bases and J gave up 5 bases, with 23 bases separating them. The CDR3 consists of 16 residues. The CDR3 is CASRSLGRQDRNEQYF. CDR3 sequence (DNA): TGTGCCAGCAGATCTCTCGGGCGACAGGACCGTAACGAGCAGTACTTC.

The rearrangement uses TRBV6-5 and TRBJ1-2; D call uncertain. The CDR3 has 14 residues. CDR1 and CDR2 from the germline V gene are MNHEY and SVGAGI. V was clipped by 8 bases and J by 6 bases, with 19 bases between them. The CDR3 sequence is CASQRGQAPNGYTF. CDR3 nucleotides: TGTGCCAGCCAACGAGGGCAGGCTCCTAATGGCTACACCTTC.

The genes are TRBV7-9 and TRBJ2-5, with a tentative D call TRBD2 (5 bases). The germline CDR1 and CDR2 sequences are SEHNR and FQNEAQ (reference sequence). This CDR3 comprises 15 residues. V lost 5 bases to trimming and J lost 0 bases, with 13 bases between them. The DNA for the CDR3 is TGTGCCAGCAGCCAAATACTAGACTACCAAGAGACCCAGTACTTC. This translates into CASSQILDYQETQYF.

The J gene is TRBJ2-7, the V gene TRBV12-3 or TRBV12-4; either TRBD1 or TRBD2 may fit D (5 bases each). The CDR3 has 15 amino acids. The germline V and J ends were trimmed by 5 bases and 3 bases, with 17 bases remaining between them. CDR3 nucleotides: TGTGCCAGCAGTCCTAGGGGAGTTGGCCTCTACGAGCAGTACTTC. Protein sequence: CASSPRGVGLYEQYF.

The CDR3 is CASSRASENQETQYF. The CDR3 region has the DNA TGTGCCAGCAGTCGGGCGTCCGAGAATCAAGAGACCCAGTACTTC. V usage is TRBV5-5 and J usage is TRBJ2-5; D not resolved. The germline CDR1 and CDR2 sequences are SGHKS and YYEKEE (reference sequence). The CDR3 contains 15 residues. Trimming cost V 5 bases and J 2 bases, with 16 bases left between them.

This clonotype was detected many times. The chain is built from TRBV9 and TRBJ1-2; D may be TRBD1 (5 bases). V was pared by 6 bases and J by 4 bases, with 7 bases between. The CDR3 extends over 11 amino acids. Germline V gene sequence: CDR1 SGDLS, CDR2 YYNGEE. The CDR3 sequence: CASTDSYGYTF. CDR3 DNA sequence: TGTGCCAGCACCGACAGCTATGGCTACACCTTC.

The chain is built from TRBV29-1 and TRBJ1-6; 7 positions agree with TRBD1. The CDR3 consists of 13 residues. Losses at the gene ends were 7 bases for V and 8 bases for J; bases not matched to a gene: 8. Germline V CDR1 and CDR2: SQVTM, ANQGSEA. This CDR3 is CSGRQGLDSPLHF. The CDR3 nucleotides read TGCAGCGGGCGACAGGGTTTGGATTCACCCCTCCACTTT.

This clonotype was seen a few times. The chain joins TRBV13 to TRBJ1-2; D gene unclear. CDR3 length equals 15 residues. The germline gives CDR1 PRHDT, CDR2 FYEKMQ (reference sequence). The V end was cut by 5 bases, the J end by 0 bases, with 13 bases between. The CDR3 sequence is CASSIGRTSNYGYTF. CDR3 DNA: TGTGCCAGCAGCATCGGGAGGACGTCTAACTATGGCTACACCTTC.

This clonotype came up a few times. The chain has TRBV20-1 and TRBJ2-7, with D maybe TRBD2 (7 bases). There are 14 residues in the CDR3. Germline V lookup: CDR1 DFQATT, CDR2 SNEGSKA (reference sequence). Trimming cost V 3 bases and J 5 bases, with 17 bases left between them. The CDR3: CSARGGPIQHEQYF. As DNA, the CDR3 is TGCAGTGCTAGGGGGGGGCCTATCCAACACGAGCAGTACTTC.

The V call is TRBV6-2 or TRBV6-3, the J call TRBJ2-1; 8 nucleotides line up with TRBD2. The trim removed 11 bases at V and 4 bases at J, leaving 7 bases unmatched. Germline assignment: CDR1 MNHEY and CDR2 SVGEGT. CDR3 length equals 13 residues. DNA for the CDR3: TGTGCCGTAAATAGCGGGACTTACAATGAGCAGTTCTTC. The encoded protein is CAVNSGTYNEQFF.

This clonotype has just a few counts. This sequence joins TRBV7-3 and TRBJ2-5, with 11 bases identical to TRBD2. J lost 2 bases, V lost 5 bases, and 4 bases had no gene match. CDR1 is SGHTA, CDR2 FQGTGA, per germline. This CDR3 comprises 15 residues. The CDR3 sequence is CASSTGTSGQETQYF. The CDR3, as DNA: TGTGCCAGCAGCACCGGGACTAGCGGTCAAGAGACCCAGTACTTC.

The chain couples TRBV6-5 to TRBJ1-5; possibly TRBD1 for D (5 bases). Looked up from germline, CDR1 is MNHEY and CDR2 is SVGAGI. V dropped 5 bases and J dropped 11 bases, with 22 bases sitting between them. The CDR3 has 15 amino acids. The CDR3 nucleotides read TGTGCCAGCAGTCAGCTGGGACTAGAGAAAGAGACCCAGCATTTT. It translates to CASSQLGLEKETQHF.

This clonotype has only a few counts. The rearrangement links TRBV6-5 to TRBJ1-2; 7 nucleotides match TRBD1. The junction had 12 bases not matched to a gene; V was cut back by 7 bases and J by 4 bases. Germline assignment: CDR1 MNHEY and CDR2 SVGAGI. This CDR3 is 15 amino acids long. Here the CDR3 reads CASIPRGRGIYGYTF. In nucleotides, the CDR3 is TGTGCCAGCATCCCTCGCGGCAGGGGGATCTATGGCTACACCTTC.

Written as DNA, the CDR3 is TGTGCCAGCAGTTTTTGGGGGGAAAACCAAGAGACCCAGTACTTC. Residues: CASSFWGENQETQYF. The chain employs TRBV28 and TRBJ2-5, with D possibly being TRBD2 (6 bases). V shed 3 bases and J shed 0 bases, with 11 bases lying between them. CDR1 is MDHEN, CDR2 SYDVKM, per germline. CDR3 length equals 15 residues.

CDR3 in DNA: TGTGCCAGCAGTTCCAGGGGGCGGCTAGAGACCCAGTACTTC. Amino acids: CASSSRGRLETQYF. The chain is built from TRBV7-9 and TRBJ2-5, with TRBD1 identical over 8 bases. The CDR3 extends over 14 amino acids. Germline V gene sequence: CDR1 SEHNR, CDR2 FQNEAQ (reference sequence). Losses at the gene ends were 6 bases for V and 4 bases for J; bases not matched to a gene: 7.

The chain employs TRBV20-1 and TRBJ1-2; no firm D call. The germline V gene encodes CDR1 DFQATT and CDR2 SNEGSKA (reference sequence). V gave up 1 base and J gave up 3 bases, with 9 bases separating them. The CDR3 covers 13 residues. The CDR3 spells CSARGRSDYGYTF. The CDR3 DNA reads as TGCAGTGCTAGAGGACGGAGTGACTATGGCTACACCTTC.

This rearrangement joins TRBV7-9 to TRBJ1-1, with 7 bases aligning to TRBD1. V was pared by 5 bases and J by 1 base, with 7 bases of the junction left unmatched. The CDR3 runs 15 residues. Germline lookup yields CDR1 SEHNR and CDR2 FQNEAQ (reference sequence). The CDR3 region is CASSIGTVSNTEAFF. The CDR3 DNA reads as TGTGCCAGCAGCATCGGGACAGTATCGAACACTGAAGCTTTCTTT.

The chain recombines TRBV20-1 with TRBJ2-1; D is perhaps TRBD2 (5 bases). Germline CDR1 reads DFQATT; CDR2 reads SNEGSKA (reference sequence). Trimming left V 3 bases short and J 8 bases short, with 17 bases between. CDR3 length: 14 residues. CDR3 nucleotide sequence: TGCAGTGCTAGTGGCCAGCGGTATATCTATGAGCAGTTCTTC. This gives the protein CSASGQRYIYEQFF.

This clonotype was counted a few times. V usage is TRBV12-3 or TRBV12-4 and J usage is TRBJ2-7, with D perhaps TRBD2 (6 bases). The CDR3 runs 13 residues. The V end was cut by 8 bases, the J end by 3 bases, with 14 bases between. The CDR3 protein is CASYFLGGYEQYF. The CDR3 DNA reads TGTGCCAGCTACTTCCTCGGGGGCTACGAGCAGTACTTC.

This chain uses TRBV5-5 with TRBJ2-1, with D perhaps matching TRBD2 (6 bases). Germline lookup yields CDR1 SGHKS and CDR2 YYEKEE (reference sequence). The CDR3 is 15 amino acids. V was clipped by 0 bases and J by 2 bases, with 9 bases between them. The CDR3 DNA reads as TGTGCCAGCAGCTTGGGAGGGAGGACCTACAATGAGCAGTTCTTC. Translation gives CASSLGGRTYNEQFF.

The genes are TRBV5-1 and TRBJ2-1, with D possibly called TRBD1 or TRBD2 (7 bases each). Germline V gene sequence: CDR1 SGHRS, CDR2 YFSETQ. The CDR3 spans 15 residues. The ends were cut back, 0 bases at V and 10 bases at J, with 17 bases in the middle. DNA of the CDR3: TGCGCCAGCAGCTTGGCCCCAGGGGGGGACTACGAGCAGTTCTTC. Residues: CASSLAPGGDYEQFF.

This clonotype was detected ten times or more. V is TRBV12-3 or TRBV12-4 and J is TRBJ2-1; D is uncertain. Trimming took off 8 bases at V and 3 bases at J, with 5 bases between the two ends. There are 11 residues in the CDR3. CDR3 amino acids: CASGIYNEQFF. CDR3 bases: TGTGCCAGCGGTATCTACAATGAGCAGTTCTTC.

The chain recombines TRBV12-5 with TRBJ2-3, with 8 nucleotides matching TRBD1. From germline, CDR1 is LGHNT and CDR2 FRNRAP. The CDR3 consists of 16 residues. After removal of 5 bases from V and 3 bases from J, the junction contained 10 bases not matched to a gene. CDR3 region: CASGTTGEVETDTQYF. CDR3 sequence (DNA): TGTGCTAGTGGTACGACAGGGGAGGTTGAAACAGATACGCAGTATTTT.